This TCR beta chain was captured in a study of blood T cell repertoires in COVID-19. Turning to the study itself: From the United States, Italy and Spain came samples of acute and convalescent COVID-19.

A single count supports this clone. It was during active infection that Seattle patients were enrolled and then longitudinally followed. This CDR3 has 13 amino acids. CDR1 and CDR2 from the germline V gene are SGHTA and FQGNSA. Trimming left V 8 bases short and J 10 bases short, with 15 bases between. TCRdb's copy holds only in-frame clones and misses some; the assay was immunoSEQ multiplex PCR. Among over 85,000 clones, approximately 90% were seen once, and the ten largest hold 4% to 5%. This rearrangement joins TRBV7-2 to TRBJ1-6; TRBD1 is a possible D gene (5 bases). Sequences were obtained from peripheral blood. The sequence came from a human donor with COVID-19, enrolled during active disease. The donor label of this sample is uncertain. The CDR3 sequence: CASSTVAESPLHF. CDR3 sequence (DNA): TGTGCCAGCTCGACAGTAGCGGAGTCACCCCTCCACTTT.